This TCR beta chain was obtained from a study of Ad26.COV2.S vaccination and SARS-CoV-2 variants. Looking at the study overall: Once or twice, 56 days apart, Ad26.COV2.S was delivered intramuscularly.

The CDR3 extends over 13 amino acids. Germline V gene sequence: CDR1 MNHNY, CDR2 SVGAGI (reference sequence). The germline V and J ends were trimmed by 8 bases and 5 bases, with 15 bases remaining between them. Study-wide results and caveats: Reported findings describe substantial breadth in spike-specific CD8+ and CD4+ T cell responses following vaccination.

As for treatment: around 19 received Ad26.COV2.S at low or high dose, single or two shots; 5 received placebo; per-sample allocation not given. Collection of samples fell on day 63 after the first vaccine or placebo injection. Notes on this clone: Its antigen remains unidentified.

Generated by immunoSEQ multiplex PCR, the TCRdb table keeps only in-frame clones and is missing some. The sample includes around 380,000 clones, 80% to 90% of them seen just once. The receptor's source is a person between 18 and 60 years old who received the Ad26.COV2.S COVID-19 vaccine or a placebo. The sequences come from peripheral blood, collected in a trial of Ad26.COV2.S vaccine versus placebo. The chain uses TRBV6-6 and TRBJ1-1; D ambiguous. CDR3 coding DNA: TGTGCCAGCGACATCCCAAGTGGGACTGAAGCTTTCTTT. Its protein product is CASDIPSGTEAFF.